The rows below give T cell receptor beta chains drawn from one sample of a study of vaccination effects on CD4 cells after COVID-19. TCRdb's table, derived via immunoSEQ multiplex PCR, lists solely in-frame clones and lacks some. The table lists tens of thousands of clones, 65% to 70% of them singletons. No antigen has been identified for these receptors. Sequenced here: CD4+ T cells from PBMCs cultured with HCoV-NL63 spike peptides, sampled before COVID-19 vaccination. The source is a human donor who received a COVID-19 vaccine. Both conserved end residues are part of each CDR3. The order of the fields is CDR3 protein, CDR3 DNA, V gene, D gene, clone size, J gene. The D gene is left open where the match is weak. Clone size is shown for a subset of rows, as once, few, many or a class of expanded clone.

cdr3_aa: CSVSTGRRQNEQYF
cdr3_nt: TGCAGCGTATCCACGGGGAGACGCCAAAACGAGCAGTACTTC
v_call: TRBV29-1
d_call: NA
clone_size: NA
j_call: TRBJ2-7

cdr3_aa: CASSQDVTGPNEQFF
cdr3_nt: TGTGCCAGCAGCCAAGATGTGACGGGACCTAATGAGCAGTTCTTC
v_call: TRBV4-2
d_call: NA
clone_size: NA
j_call: TRBJ2-1

cdr3_aa: CASSSGTGNSPLHF
cdr3_nt: TGTGCCAGCAGTTCCGGGACAGGGAATTCACCCCTCCACTTT
v_call: TRBV27
d_call: TRBD1
clone_size: NA
j_call: TRBJ1-6

cdr3_aa: CASSQFGVIYNEQFF
cdr3_nt: TGCGCCAGCAGCCAATTTGGGGTTATCTACAATGAGCAGTTCTTC
v_call: TRBV4-1
d_call: NA
clone_size: NA
j_call: TRBJ2-1

cdr3_aa: CASSLSGVTEAFF
cdr3_nt: TGTGCCAGCAGCTTATCAGGGGTCACTGAAGCTTTCTTT
v_call: TRBV7-9
d_call: NA
clone_size: NA
j_call: TRBJ1-1

cdr3_aa: CASSHALAHSGANVLTF
cdr3_nt: TGTGCCAGCAGCCATGCGTTGGCCCACTCTGGGGCCAACGTCCTGACTTTC
v_call: TRBV2
d_call: NA
clone_size: NA
j_call: TRBJ2-6

cdr3_aa: CASSIIEASSSTDTQYF
cdr3_nt: TGTGCCAGTAGTATCATCGAGGCTAGTTCCAGCACAGATACGCAGTATTTT
v_call: TRBV19
d_call: NA
clone_size: NA
j_call: TRBJ2-3

cdr3_aa: CASSLGQLETQYF
cdr3_nt: TGTGCCAGCAGCTTGGGACAGTTAGAGACCCAGTACTTC
v_call: TRBV5-6
d_call: NA
clone_size: once
j_call: TRBJ2-5

cdr3_aa: CASSLGVAEPYEQYF
cdr3_nt: TGCGCCAGCAGCTTGGGGGTGGCGGAGCCCTACGAGCAGTACTTC
v_call: TRBV5-1
d_call: NA
clone_size: few
j_call: TRBJ2-7

cdr3_aa: CASRVDSGPYEQYF
cdr3_nt: TGTGCCAGTAGAGTCGACTCGGGACCCTACGAGCAGTACTTC
v_call: TRBV19
d_call: NA
clone_size: NA
j_call: TRBJ2-7

cdr3_aa: CASGFILGLAGGSNEQFF
cdr3_nt: TGTGCTAGTGGTTTTATCCTCGGTTTAGCGGGAGGGAGTAACGAGCAGTTCTTC
v_call: TRBV12-5
d_call: TRBD2
clone_size: once
j_call: TRBJ2-1

cdr3_aa: CASRNQVYEQYF
cdr3_nt: TGTGCCAGCAGGAATCAGGTCTACGAGCAGTACTTC
v_call: TRBV6-5
d_call: NA
clone_size: NA
j_call: TRBJ2-7

cdr3_aa: CASRPTTVSNQPQHF
cdr3_nt: TGTGCCAGCAGGCCTACGACAGTTAGCAATCAGCCCCAGCATTTT
v_call: TRBV2
d_call: NA
clone_size: NA
j_call: TRBJ1-5

cdr3_aa: CASSLAQSTGELFF
cdr3_nt: TGCGCCAGCAGCTTGGCCCAGAGCACCGGGGAGCTGTTTTTT
v_call: TRBV5-1
d_call: NA
clone_size: few
j_call: TRBJ2-2

cdr3_aa: CASRGMTVTNTEAFF
cdr3_nt: TGTGCCAGCAGGGGAATGACGGTAACGAACACTGAAGCTTTCTTT
v_call: TRBV6-5
d_call: NA
clone_size: NA
j_call: TRBJ1-1